What follows are 24 T cell receptor beta chains derived from one specimen sequenced in a study of cytomegalovirus exposure and HLA in healthy donors. Researchers ran the PCR with 60 Vbeta and 13 Jbeta primers. Clones were sequenced by immunoSEQ multiplex PCR, and TCRdb holds only the in-frame ones, with some missing. The sample yields around 130,000 clones, around four fifths seen once. Specimen: PBMCs. The receptor source for this set is a boy younger than 10 in good health and CMV-seronegative.

The CDR3 DNA sequence: TGTGCCAGCAGCCACACCGGGACAGGTATTCTGGGCACTGAAGCTTTCTTT. Amino acids: CASSHTGTGILGTEAFF. The chain joins TRBV4-2 to TRBJ1-1; 8 positions agree with TRBD1. In germline, CDR1 is LGHNA, CDR2 YNFKEQ. The CDR3 contains 17 residues. V lost 3 bases, J lost 4 bases, and 13 bases stayed unmatched.

This chain links TRBV7-4 with TRBJ2-5; 14 nucleotides line up with TRBD2. V lost 5 bases, J lost 4 bases, and 3 bases stayed unmatched. This CDR3 spans 15 amino acids. Germline V gene data show CDR1 as SGHVT and CDR2 as SQSDAQ. CDR3 loop: CASSIGLAGGETQYF. The CDR3 DNA reads TGTGCCAGCAGCATAGGACTAGCGGGAGGAGAGACCCAGTACTTC. Complete variable domain (other parts from reference TRBV7-4 and TRBJ2-5): GAGVSQSPRYKVAKRGRDVALRCDSISGHVTLYWYRQTLGQGSEVLTYSQSDAQRDKSGRPSGRFSAERPERSVSTLKIQRTEQGDSAVYLCASSIGLAGGETQYFGPGTRLLVL.

This chain joins TRBV5-1 and TRBJ2-2, with 10 nucleotides matching TRBD2. With V trimmed by 2 bases and J by 1 base, 5 bases remained unmatched. Per the germline V gene, CDR1 is SGHRS and CDR2 is YFSETQ. This CDR3 comprises 17 residues. CDR3 DNA: TGCGCCAGCAGCTTTTCTAGCGGGGGTAAGAACACCGGGGAGCTGTTTTTT. Translated: CASSFSSGGKNTGELFF. The entire variable domain, with the rest obtained from reference TRBV5-1 and TRBJ2-2, is as follows: KAGVTQTPRYLIKTRGQQVTLSCSPISGHRSVSWYQQTPGQGLQFLFEYFSETQRNKGNFPGRFSGRQFSNSRSEMNVSTLELGDSALYLCASSFSSGGKNTGELFFGEGSRLTVL.

About this clone itself: One end of the junction fails to match germline, which may point to a read error. This chain joins TRBV5-8 and TRBJ1-2; D unclear. Germline CDR1 and CDR2: SGHTS and YDEGEE. This CDR3 comprises 12 residues. CDR3 residues: CASSPQAYGYTF. The CDR3 DNA reads TGTGCCAGCAGCCCTCAGGCCTATGGCTATACCTTC.

The chain joins TRBV4-2 to TRBJ2-3, with TRBD2 as a possible D gene (5 bases). V dropped 1 base and J dropped 0 bases, with 17 bases sitting between them. This CDR3 region has 18 residues. Per germline, CDR1 LGHNA and CDR2 YNFKEQ. As DNA, the CDR3 is TGTGCCAGCAGCCAAGCCCACATTGGCGGGCCTAGCACAGATACGCAGTATTTT. It codes for CASSQAHIGGPSTDTQYF.

The chain uses TRBV7-8 and TRBJ1-1, with D perhaps matching TRBD1 (5 bases). This CDR3 region has 13 residues. V lost 5 bases to trimming and J lost 6 bases, with 13 bases between them. The germline V gene encodes CDR1 SGHVS and CDR2 FQNEAQ. CDR3 DNA sequence: TGTGCCAGCAGCGCCGGGACTCAAGCTGAAGCTTTCTTT. The encoded protein is CASSAGTQAEAFF.

The chain combines TRBV30 with TRBJ1-2; D gene ambiguous. Trimming shortened V by 5 bases and J by 3 bases, and 13 bases separated the two germline ends. From germline, CDR1 is GTSNPN and CDR2 SVGIG (reference sequence). The CDR3 totals 13 residues. In DNA form, the CDR3 reads TGTGCCTGGGGAAGGGAGTCGGACTATGGCTACACCTTC. It encodes CAWGRESDYGYTF. Drawing the rest from reference TRBV30 and TRBJ1-2, the complete variable domain is SQTIHQWPATLVQPVGSPLSLECTVEGTSNPNLYWYRQAAGRGLQLLFYSVGIGQISSEVPQNLSASRPQDRQFILSSKKLLLSDSGFYLCAWGRESDYGYTFGSGTRLTVV.

This rearrangement joins TRBV6-6 to TRBJ1-5; 10 positions agree with TRBD1. This CDR3 spans 15 amino acids. The J segment lost 6 bases and the V segment lost 6 bases, leaving 8 bases of the junction unmatched. Germline V CDR1 and CDR2: MNHNY, SVGAGI (reference sequence). The CDR3 region is CASSLGQGGVQPQHF. The CDR3 coding sequence is TGTGCCAGCAGCCTCGGACAGGGGGGAGTTCAGCCCCAGCATTTT.

This clone showed up just a few times. J is TRBJ2-5 and V is TRBV2; 11 nucleotides line up with TRBD2. J was trimmed by 5 bases and V by 4 bases; bases with no gene match: 9. The CDR3 consists of 16 residues. CDR1 SNHLY and CDR2 FYNNEI come from the germline V gene. CDR3 in amino acids: CASSGSSGREGETQYF. The CDR3 bases are TGTGCCAGCAGTGGCAGTAGCGGGAGGGAGGGGGAGACCCAGTACTTC.

This clone was observed once. A junction boundary mismatches the germline segment, possibly from a read error. V and J are TRBV9 and TRBJ2-4; weak D call: TRBD1 (5 bases). Germline lookup yields CDR1 SGDLS and CDR2 YYNGEE. The CDR3 length is 15 residues. The CDR3 region has the DNA TGTGCCAGCAGCGTAGAGCCGACAGCCCAAAACATTCAGTACTTC. The encoded protein is CASSVEPTAQNIQYF.

V gene TRBV6-5 combines with J gene TRBJ1-1; tentatively, D is TRBD1 (6 bases). Germline V gene data show CDR1 as MNHEY and CDR2 as SVGAGI. The CDR3 runs 14 residues. V was clipped by 2 bases and J by 3 bases, with 10 bases between them. CDR3: CASSYRDRYTEAFF. DNA of the CDR3: TGTGCCAGCAGTTACCGAGACAGGTACACTGAAGCTTTCTTT.

The sample holds a few counts of this clone. The rearrangement uses TRBV18 and TRBJ2-7, with 7 bases identical to TRBD1. V shed 3 bases and J 2 bases; nucleotides not matched to a gene: 4. Germline values: CDR1 KGHSH, CDR2 LQKENI. The CDR3 spans 14 residues. The CDR3 sequence is CASSPRDSPYEQYF. The CDR3 DNA is TGTGCCAGCTCACCCCGGGACAGTCCCTACGAGCAGTACTTC.

The V call is TRBV6-1, the J call TRBJ1-2, with TRBD1 matching over 9 bases. The CDR3 sequence is 15 residues long. V lost 5 bases to trimming and J lost 4 bases; unmatched junction nucleotides: 8. The germline V gene has CDR1 MNHNS and CDR2 SASEGT. This CDR3 is CASSTPGQGAYGYTF. Here the CDR3 DNA reads TGTGCCAGCAGTACCCCGGGACAGGGAGCCTATGGCTACACCTTC.

The chain recombines TRBV7-9 with TRBJ2-5, with TRBD2 as a possible D gene (6 bases). Between the trimmed V and J ends, which lost 5 bases and 1 base, there was a span of 14 bases. Per germline, CDR1 SEHNR and CDR2 FQNEAQ (reference sequence). CDR3 length: 15 residues. The CDR3 sequence is CASSGVLAPQETQYF. The CDR3 nucleotides are TGTGCCAGCAGCGGGGTACTAGCACCCCAAGAGACCCAGTACTTC.

The chain links TRBV7-2 to TRBJ2-7, with a weak D call TRBD2 (6 bases). Deletions cut 5 bases from V and 4 bases from J, with 18 bases between. The CDR3 extends over 15 amino acids. Germline V gene data show CDR1 as SGHTA and CDR2 as FQGNSA. The CDR3 sequence: CASSPMGGPLYEQYF. In DNA, the CDR3 is TGTGCCAGCAGCCCCATGGGAGGACCGCTATACGAGCAGTACTTC.

The rearrangement joins TRBV5-5 to TRBJ1-3; D remains ambiguous. This CDR3 region has 15 residues. Germline V gene lookup returns CDR1 SGHKS and CDR2 YYEKEE (reference sequence). The V end was cut by 6 bases, the J end by 0 bases, with 13 bases between. For the CDR3, the DNA is TGTGCCAGCACCCACGGAGGAACCTCTGGAAACACCATATATTTT. Encoded protein: CASTHGGTSGNTIYF.

The CDR3 region has the DNA TGTGCCAGCAGACAGGGGGCCCCCCCCTACGAGCAGTACTTC. Translated, it gives CASRQGAPPYEQYF. The rearrangement joins TRBV6-6 to TRBJ2-7, with 9 bases matching TRBD1. Germline loops: CDR1 MNHNY, CDR2 SVGAGI (reference sequence). This CDR3 has 14 amino acids. The junction had 5 bases not matched to a gene; V was cut back by 6 bases and J by 2 bases.

A word on this clone: The sample carries other DNA sequences with the same CDR3. This rearrangement joins TRBV5-4 to TRBJ2-7; no firm D call. Trimming pared 0 bases from V and 3 bases from J, leaving 10 bases between. This CDR3 is built from 14 residues. CDR1 and CDR2 from the germline V gene are SGHNT and YYREEE (reference sequence). In nucleotides, the CDR3 is TGTGCCAGCAGCTTGGGGTCGGCAGGCTACGAGCAGTACTTC. This gives the protein CASSLGSAGYEQYF.

This rearrangement joins TRBV27 to TRBJ2-1; the D gene is possibly TRBD1 (6 bases). Germline V gives CDR1 MNHEY, CDR2 SMNVEV (reference sequence). Trimming cost V 4 bases and J 9 bases, with 19 bases left between them. The CDR3 extends over 15 amino acids. CDR3: CASSSLGQIKTEQFF. The CDR3 coding sequence is TGTGCCAGCAGTTCTCTTGGACAGATAAAAACTGAGCAGTTCTTC.

The rearrangement links TRBV6-1 to TRBJ2-2, with 11 bases fitting TRBD2. This CDR3 comprises 17 residues. Unmatched junction bases numbered 4, after V lost 1 base and J lost 3 bases. CDR1 and CDR2 (germline): MNHNS, SASEGT. CDR3 in amino acids: CASSEGPGLADTGELFF. CDR3 DNA sequence: TGTGCCAGCAGTGAAGGTCCGGGACTAGCGGACACCGGGGAGCTGTTTTTT.

This chain joins TRBV7-2 and TRBJ1-1; D possibly corresponds to TRBD1 (5 bases). V dropped 6 bases and J dropped 1 base, with 12 bases sitting between them. CDR1 is SGHTA, CDR2 FQGNSA, per germline. The CDR3 is made up of 14 amino acids. CDR3 coding DNA: TGTGCCAGCAGTTCAGGCAGGGCGAACACTGAAGCTTTCTTT. Residues: CASSSGRANTEAFF.

In regard to this clone: The identical CDR3 is also encoded by other nucleotide sequences in the sample. The chain uses TRBV19 and TRBJ1-1, with 8 bases aligning to TRBD1. This CDR3 comprises 13 residues. The V gene's germline CDR1 is LNHDA and CDR2 SQIVND (reference sequence). J lost 1 base, V lost 6 bases, and 1 base had no gene match. The CDR3 coding sequence is TGTGCCAGTAGCGACAGGGGGAACACTGAAGCTTTCTTT. It specifies CASSDRGNTEAFF.

This clone was seen a few times. This rearrangement joins TRBV6-1 to TRBJ1-1, with D possibly being TRBD1 (6 bases). V dropped 5 bases and J dropped 3 bases, with 16 bases sitting between them. There are 15 residues in the CDR3. CDR1 and CDR2 from the germline V gene are MNHNS and SASEGT. CDR3 sequence reads: CASSPYREGDTEAFF. DNA of the CDR3: TGTGCCAGCAGTCCCTACAGGGAGGGGGACACTGAAGCTTTCTTT.

This clone occurred once. The rearrangement uses TRBV10-2 and TRBJ1-5; possible D gene TRBD1, 5 bases. V gave up 6 bases and J gave up 2 bases, with 17 bases separating them. Germline V gives CDR1 WSHSY, CDR2 SAAADI. This CDR3 region has 16 residues. The CDR3 DNA reads as TGCGCCAGCAGGGAGAGGGGCGCACGGGGCAATCAGCCCCAGCATTTT. Translation: CASRERGARGNQPQHF.